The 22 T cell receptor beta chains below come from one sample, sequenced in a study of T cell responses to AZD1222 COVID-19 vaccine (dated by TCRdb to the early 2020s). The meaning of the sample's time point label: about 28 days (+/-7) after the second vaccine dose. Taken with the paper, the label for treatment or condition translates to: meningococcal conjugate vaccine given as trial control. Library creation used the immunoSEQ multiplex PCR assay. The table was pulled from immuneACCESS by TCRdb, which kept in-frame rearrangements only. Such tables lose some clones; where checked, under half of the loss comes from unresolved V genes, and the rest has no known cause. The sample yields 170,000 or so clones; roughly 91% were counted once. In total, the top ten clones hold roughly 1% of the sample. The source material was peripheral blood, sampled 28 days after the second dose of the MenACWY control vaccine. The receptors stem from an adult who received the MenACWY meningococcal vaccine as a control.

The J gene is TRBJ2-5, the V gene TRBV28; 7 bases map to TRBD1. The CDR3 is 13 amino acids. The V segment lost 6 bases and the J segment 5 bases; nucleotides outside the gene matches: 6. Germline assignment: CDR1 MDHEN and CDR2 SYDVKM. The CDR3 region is CASSDRVGETQYF. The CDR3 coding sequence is TGTGCCAGCAGCGACAGGGTAGGGGAGACCCAGTACTTC.

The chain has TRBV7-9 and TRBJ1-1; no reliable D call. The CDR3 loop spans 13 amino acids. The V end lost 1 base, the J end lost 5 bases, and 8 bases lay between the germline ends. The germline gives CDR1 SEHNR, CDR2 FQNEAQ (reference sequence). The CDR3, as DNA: TGTGCCAGCAGCTTAGACACCTGGACTGAAGCTTTCTTT. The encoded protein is CASSLDTWTEAFF.

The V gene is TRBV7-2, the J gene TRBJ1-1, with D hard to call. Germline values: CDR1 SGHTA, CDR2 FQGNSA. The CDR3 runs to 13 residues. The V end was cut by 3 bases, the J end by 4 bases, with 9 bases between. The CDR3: CASSLAWSTEAFF. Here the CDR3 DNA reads TGTGCCAGCAGCTTGGCCTGGAGCACTGAAGCTTTCTTT.

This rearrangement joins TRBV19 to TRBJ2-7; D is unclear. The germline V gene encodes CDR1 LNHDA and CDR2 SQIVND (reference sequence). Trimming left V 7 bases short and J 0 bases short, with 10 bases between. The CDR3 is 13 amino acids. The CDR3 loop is CASMDANSYEQYF. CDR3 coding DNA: TGTGCCAGTATGGACGCAAACTCCTACGAGCAGTACTTC.

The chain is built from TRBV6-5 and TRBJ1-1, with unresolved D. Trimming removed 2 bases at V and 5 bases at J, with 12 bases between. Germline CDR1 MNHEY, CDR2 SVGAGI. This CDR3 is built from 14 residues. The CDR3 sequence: CASSYLLRSTEAFF. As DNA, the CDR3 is TGTGCCAGCAGTTACCTTTTACGCTCGACTGAAGCTTTCTTT.

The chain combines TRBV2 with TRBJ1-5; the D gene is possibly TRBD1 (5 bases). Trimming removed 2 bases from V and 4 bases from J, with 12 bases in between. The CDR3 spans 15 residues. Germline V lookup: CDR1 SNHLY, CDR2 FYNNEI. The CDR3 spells CASSERGDRNQPQHF. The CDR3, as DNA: TGTGCCAGCAGTGAACGAGGGGATCGTAATCAGCCCCAGCATTTT.

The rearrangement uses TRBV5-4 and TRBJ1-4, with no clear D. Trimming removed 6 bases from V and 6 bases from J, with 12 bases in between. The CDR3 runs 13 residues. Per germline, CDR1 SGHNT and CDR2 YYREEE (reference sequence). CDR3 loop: CASTTRGYEKLFF. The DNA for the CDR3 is TGTGCCAGCACAACGCGGGGATATGAAAAACTGTTTTTT.

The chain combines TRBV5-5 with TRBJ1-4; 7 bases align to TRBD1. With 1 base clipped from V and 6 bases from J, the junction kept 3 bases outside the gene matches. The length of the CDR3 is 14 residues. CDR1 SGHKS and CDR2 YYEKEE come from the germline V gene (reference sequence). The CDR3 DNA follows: TGTGCCAGCAGCTTGTACGGGACAGATGAAAAACTGTTTTTT. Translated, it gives CASSLYGTDEKLFF.

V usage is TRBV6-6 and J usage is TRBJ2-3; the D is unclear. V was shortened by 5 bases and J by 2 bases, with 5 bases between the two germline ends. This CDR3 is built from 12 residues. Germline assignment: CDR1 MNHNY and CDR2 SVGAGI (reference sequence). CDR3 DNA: TGTGCCAGCAGTCTTTACACAGATACGCAGTATTTT. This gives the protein CASSLYTDTQYF.

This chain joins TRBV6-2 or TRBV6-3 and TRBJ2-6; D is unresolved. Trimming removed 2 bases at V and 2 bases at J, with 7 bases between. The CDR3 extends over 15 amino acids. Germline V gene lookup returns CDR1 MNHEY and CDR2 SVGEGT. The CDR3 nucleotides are TGTGCCAGCAGTTACCATGGGACTGGGGCCAACGTCCTGACTTTC. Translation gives CASSYHGTGANVLTF.

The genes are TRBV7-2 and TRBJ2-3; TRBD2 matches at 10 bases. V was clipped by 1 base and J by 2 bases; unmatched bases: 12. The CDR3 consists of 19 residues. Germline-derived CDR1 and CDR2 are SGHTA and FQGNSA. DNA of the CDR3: TGTGCCAGCAGCTTAGTAGCCCGACTAGCGGGCCGAGTCACAGATACGCAGTATTTT. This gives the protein CASSLVARLAGRVTDTQYF.

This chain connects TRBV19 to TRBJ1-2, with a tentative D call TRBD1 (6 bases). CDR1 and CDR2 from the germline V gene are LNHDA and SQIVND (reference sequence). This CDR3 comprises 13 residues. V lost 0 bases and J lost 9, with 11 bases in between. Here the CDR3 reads CASSIETGRSYTF. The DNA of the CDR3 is TGTGCCAGTAGTATAGAAACAGGGAGAAGCTACACCTTC.

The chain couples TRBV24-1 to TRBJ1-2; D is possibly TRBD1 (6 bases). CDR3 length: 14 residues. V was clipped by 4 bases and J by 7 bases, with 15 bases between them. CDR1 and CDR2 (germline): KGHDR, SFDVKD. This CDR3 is CATSDPRQVGGYTF. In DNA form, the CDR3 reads TGTGCCACCAGTGACCCTAGACAGGTCGGTGGCTACACCTTC.

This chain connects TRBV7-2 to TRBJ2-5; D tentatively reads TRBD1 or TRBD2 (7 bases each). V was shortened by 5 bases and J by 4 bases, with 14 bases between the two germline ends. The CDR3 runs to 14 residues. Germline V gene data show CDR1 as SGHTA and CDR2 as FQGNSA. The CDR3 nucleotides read TGTGCCAGCAGCGCAGGGGGGGCAGGAGAGACCCAGTACTTC. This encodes CASSAGGAGETQYF.

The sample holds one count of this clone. The CDR3 region has the DNA TGCAGTGCTCCGGGCAGAGGGAAGCAGTTCTTC. Translated: CSAPGRGKQFF. The V call is TRBV20-1, the J call TRBJ2-1; maybe TRBD2 (5 bases). This CDR3 has 11 residues. V was cut by 5 bases and J by 11 bases, with 13 bases left in between. Looked up from germline, CDR1 is DFQATT and CDR2 is SNEGSKA (reference sequence).

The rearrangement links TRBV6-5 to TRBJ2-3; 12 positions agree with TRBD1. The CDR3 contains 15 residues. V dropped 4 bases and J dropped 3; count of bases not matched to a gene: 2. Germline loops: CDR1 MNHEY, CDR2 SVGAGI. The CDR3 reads CASSSGQGATDTQYF. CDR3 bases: TGTGCCAGCAGTTCGGGACAGGGGGCGACAGATACGCAGTATTTT.

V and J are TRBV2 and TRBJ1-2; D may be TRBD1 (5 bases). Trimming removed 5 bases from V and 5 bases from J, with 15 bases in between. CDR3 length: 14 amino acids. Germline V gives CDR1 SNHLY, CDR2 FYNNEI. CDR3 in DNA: TGTGCCAGCAGTATACAGGTGATGCAGTATGGCTACACCTTC. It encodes CASSIQVMQYGYTF.

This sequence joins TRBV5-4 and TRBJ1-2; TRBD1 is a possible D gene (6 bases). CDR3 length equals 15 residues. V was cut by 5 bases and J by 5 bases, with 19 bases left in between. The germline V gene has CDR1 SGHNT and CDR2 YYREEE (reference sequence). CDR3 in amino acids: CASRLGIGGGYGYTF. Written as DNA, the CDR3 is TGTGCCAGCAGGCTAGGGATAGGAGGGGGATATGGCTACACCTTC.

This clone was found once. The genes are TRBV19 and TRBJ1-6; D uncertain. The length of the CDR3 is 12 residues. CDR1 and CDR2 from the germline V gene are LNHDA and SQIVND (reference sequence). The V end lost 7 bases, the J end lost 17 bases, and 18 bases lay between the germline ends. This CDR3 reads CASKAGPLRVHF. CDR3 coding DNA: TGTGCCAGTAAAGCCGGACCTCTGAGGGTCCACTTT.

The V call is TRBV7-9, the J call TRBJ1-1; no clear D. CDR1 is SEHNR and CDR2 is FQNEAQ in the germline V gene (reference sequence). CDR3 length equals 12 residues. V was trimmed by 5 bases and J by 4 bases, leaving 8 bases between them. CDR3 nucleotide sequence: TGTGCCAGCAGCGTGAGTGGCACTGAAGCTTTCTTT. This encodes CASSVSGTEAFF.

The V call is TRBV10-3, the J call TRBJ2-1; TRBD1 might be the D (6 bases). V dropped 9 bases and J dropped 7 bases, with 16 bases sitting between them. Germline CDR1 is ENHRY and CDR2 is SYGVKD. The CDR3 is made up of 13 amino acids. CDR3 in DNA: TGTGCCATTAGCCGGCGGACAGAGAATGAGCAGTTCTTC. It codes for CAISRRTENEQFF.

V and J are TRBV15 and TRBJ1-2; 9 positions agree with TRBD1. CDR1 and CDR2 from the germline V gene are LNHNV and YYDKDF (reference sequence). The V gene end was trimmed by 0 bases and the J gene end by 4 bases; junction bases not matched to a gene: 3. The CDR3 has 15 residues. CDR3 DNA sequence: TGTGCCACCAGCAGAGATCGGGACAGGGCCTATGGCTACACCTTC. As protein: CATSRDRDRAYGYTF.